This TCR beta chain is from a study of CD8 T cells in ankylosing spondylitis (dated by TCRdb to about 2017). Regarding the complete study: The study set out to find disease-linked TCR variants by profiling T cell receptor beta repertoires in ankylosing spondylitis patients and healthy donors. The full study cohort comprised 25 ankylosing spondylitis patients and 85 to 120 healthy donors. Samples of peripheral blood were taken, and for ankylosing spondylitis patients, synovial fluid was collected as well.

The paper as a whole reports these results and caveats: The disease-linked clones were reported as significantly enriched in matched synovial fluid samples from ankylosing spondylitis patients. The disease-linked clones had a CD8+ phenotype and were found at relatively low frequencies in peripheral blood. Some motif variants had previously been reported in the synovial fluid and blood of reactive arthritis patients, which suggests shared mechanisms of disease initiation. A TCR beta motif of about 8 highly homologous amino acid variants appeared characteristic of blood from ankylosing spondylitis patients.

Sequencing relied on an Illumina HiSeq 2500. Quantitative 5'-RACE with molecular barcodes was the method used to prepare the TCR beta libraries. As for the authors' bioinformatics: Disease-linked TCR variants were identified with a new computational method built on a probabilistic model of VDJ rearrangement. TCRdb handled the public reads itself, with Q25 trimming in fastp and clone calling in MiXCR, and kept productive beta chains. Rows with one shared CDR3 protein collapse into an entry with the most common genes and DNA. The V and J calls were determined by TCRdb, not by the authors. This sample has 450,000 to 550,000 distinct CDR3 sequences in its table, and less than 6% of those were observed once. The ten largest account for roughly 3.5% of the sample. This clonotype appeared many times. Its antigen has not been determined. No per-base quality is available; no much larger clone lies one base away.

The TCR was taken from a male donor with ankylosing spondylitis. Sequencing was carried out using blood, either unsorted or a sorted T cell fraction (not recorded which).

The DNA sequence reads TGCAGTGCTGGTGAGGGCTACGAGCAGTACTTC. This yields the protein CSAGEGYEQYF. The rearranged segments are TRBV20-1 and TRBJ2-7, with a weak D call of TRBD2 (5 bases match). Trimming takes 5 bases from V and 3 bases from J, and the germline ends sit 8 bases apart. The germline V gene (reference sequence) supplies CDR1 DFQATT and CDR2 SNEGSKA. Measured from the cysteine to the phenylalanine, the CDR3 is 11 residues long. Only CDR3 DNA remains: 33 bases, in frame from the first base.